This passage covers 7 T cell receptor beta chains from one sample sequenced in a study of blood T cell repertoires in COVID-19. Sequencing was performed with immunoSEQ multiplex PCR; in TCRdb, only in-frame clones are kept and a portion is missing. The sample carries under 80,000 clones, roughly 83% recorded once. The sequenced sample was peripheral blood. The receptors originated from an elderly man with acute or convalescent COVID-19.

The chain is built from TRBV7-2 and TRBJ2-1; 10 bases map to TRBD1. This CDR3 comprises 14 residues. Looked up from germline, CDR1 is SGHTA and CDR2 is FQGNSA. V lost 10 bases to trimming and J lost 9 bases; unmatched junction nucleotides: 12. CDR3 in amino acids: CATDRGPLRGEQFF. The CDR3 DNA is TGTGCCACCGACAGGGGGCCCTTAAGAGGTGAGCAGTTCTTC.

This clone was counted a single time. V gene TRBV5-4 combines with J gene TRBJ1-1; the D gene is possibly TRBD1 (5 bases). From germline, CDR1 is SGHNT and CDR2 YYREEE (reference sequence). CDR3 length: 15 amino acids. The germline V and J ends were trimmed by 4 bases and 5 bases, with 18 bases remaining between them. In DNA form, the CDR3 reads TGTGCCAGCAGCCCTGGGGGGACCAAGCGGACTGAAGCTTTCTTT. Protein: CASSPGGTKRTEAFF.

V is TRBV7-9 and J is TRBJ1-6; D call uncertain. The CDR3 is 12 residues long. Germline loops: CDR1 SEHNR, CDR2 FQNEAQ (reference sequence). Trimming removed 4 bases from V and 8 bases from J, with 6 bases in between. The CDR3 coding sequence is TGTGCCAGCAGCTATACACATTCACCCCTCCACTTT. Translated, it gives CASSYTHSPLHF.

The rearrangement links TRBV4-3 to TRBJ1-1; D uncertain. The CDR3 runs to 14 residues. V lost 0 bases, J lost 4 bases, and 9 bases lay in between. Per the germline V gene, CDR1 is LGHNA and CDR2 is YSLEER. CDR3 coding DNA: TGCGCCAGCAGCCAAGATCGTTCGTTCACTGAAGCTTTCTTT. Translating it yields CASSQDRSFTEAFF.

In its sample, this clone was seen once. The chain employs TRBV15 and TRBJ1-5, with D tentatively TRBD1 (5 bases). The V and J ends lost 5 bases and 2 bases respectively, with 13 bases between them. This CDR3 is 15 amino acids long. The germline CDR1 and CDR2 sequences are LNHNV and YYDKDF (reference sequence). The DNA of the CDR3 is TGTGCCACCAGCCCTATAAAAGGGGGCAATCAGCCCCAGCATTTT. Translation gives CATSPIKGGNQPQHF.

V usage is TRBV5-1 and J usage is TRBJ1-4, with D hard to call. Germline V gene sequence: CDR1 SGHRS, CDR2 YFSETQ. The CDR3 sequence is 12 residues long. Trimming left V 0 bases short and J 6 bases short, with 3 bases between. In DNA, the CDR3 is TGCGCCAGCAGCTTGGACTATGAAAAACTGTTTTTT. Translation gives CASSLDYEKLFF.

The gene calls are TRBV27 and TRBJ2-5, with 10 bases fitting TRBD2. Per the germline V gene, CDR1 is MNHEY and CDR2 is SMNVEV (reference sequence). V dropped 2 bases and J dropped 1; count of bases not matched to a gene: 7. CDR3 length: 17 amino acids. The CDR3 reads CASSLARAGGPQETQYF. The CDR3 nucleotides are TGTGCCAGCAGTTTAGCCCGAGCGGGGGGGCCCCAAGAGACCCAGTACTTC.